The rows below give T cell receptor beta chains drawn from one sample of a study of blood T cell repertoires in COVID-19. The protocol was immunoSEQ multiplex PCR, while the TCRdb copy is restricted to in-frame clones and leaves out a portion. The sample yields 90,000 or so clones, roughly nine tenths seen once. The material sequenced was peripheral blood. Source of these receptors: a woman aged 55-70 years with COVID-19, enrolled during active disease. CDR3s include the opening cysteine and the closing phenylalanine or tryptophan. The D gene is left open where the match is weak. Some rows have no size entry. The others give once, few or many, or a class for an expanded clone.

TRBV29-1	-	-	TRBJ1-2	TGCAGCGTTGAGGGACTGACTGCTGGCTACACCTTC	CSVEGLTAGYTF
TRBV3-1/TRBV3-2	-	TRBD1	TRBJ1-1	TGTGCCAGCACCACATCTGACAGGGCCACTGAAGCTTTCTTT	CASTTSDRATEAFF
TRBV5-1	-	TRBD1	TRBJ1-1	TGCGCCAGCAGCTTGGGGGACAGGAACACTGAAGCTTTCTTT	CASSLGDRNTEAFF
TRBV14	-	-	TRBJ2-2	TGTGCCAGGGGGGCGGGTGAAAACACCGGGGAGCTGTTTTTT	CARGAGENTGELFF
TRBV15	-	TRBD2	TRBJ2-1	TGTGCCACCAGCAGCCCCGGACTAGCGGGGGGTGACAATGAGCAGTTCTTC	CATSSPGLAGGDNEQFF
TRBV7-9	-	TRBD2	TRBJ2-2	TGTGCCAGCAGCCCAAGCGGGGGGAACACCGGGGAGCTGTTTTTT	CASSPSGGNTGELFF
TRBV5-1	once	TRBD2	TRBJ2-5	TGCGCCAGCAGCCAACTAGCGGGGGCTCAAGAGACCCAGTACTTC	CASSQLAGAQETQYF
TRBV3-1/TRBV3-2	-	-	TRBJ1-5	TGTGCCAGCAGCCTAAGACAGACTAATCAGCCCCAGCATTTT	CASSLRQTNQPQHF
TRBV6-5	-	-	TRBJ1-2	TGTGCCAGCAGTTACTCTGCGGGGGGAGGAGGCTACACCTTC	CASSYSAGGGGYTF
TRBV6-5	-	-	TRBJ2-7	TGTGCCAGCTCTGGAGCAAACTACGAGCAGTACTTC	CASSGANYEQYF
TRBV6-4	-	-	TRBJ1-3	TGTGCCAGCAAGTGTGAGGTCGGCTCTGGAAACACCATATATTTT	CASKCEVGSGNTIYF
TRBV28	once	TRBD2	TRBJ2-3	TGTGCCAGCAGTCCCGTCGGGCCTAGCGGGACAGATACGCAGTATTTT	CASSPVGPSGTDTQYF
TRBV2	-	TRBD1	TRBJ2-7	TGTGCCAGCACCAGAGAAGGACAGGGGGTTTTCGAGCAGTACTTC	CASTREGQGVFEQYF
TRBV19	-	TRBD1	TRBJ1-2	TGTGCCAGTAGTTTGACAGGGAGGAACTATGGCTACACCTTC	CASSLTGRNYGYTF
TRBV6-2/TRBV6-3	-	-	TRBJ1-2	TGTGCCAGCAGTACAGGACACAATTCTAACTATGGCTACACCTTC	CASSTGHNSNYGYTF
TRBV2	few	-	TRBJ2-7	TGTGCCAGCAGTGAAGGCGGGGAGAGGCAGTACTTC	CASSEGGERQYF
TRBV4-3	-	TRBD1	TRBJ1-2	TGCGCCAGCAGCCCGGACAGGGACTATGGCTACACCTTC	CASSPDRDYGYTF
TRBV7-2	-	-	TRBJ2-7	TGTGCCAGCAGCCCAAACCCCCCCGGCTACGAGCAGTACTTC	CASSPNPPGYEQYF
TRBV9	-	TRBD2	TRBJ2-1	TGTGCCAGCAGCGTAGCAACTAGCGGGGGGGCCTACAATGAGCAGTTCTTC	CASSVATSGGAYNEQFF
TRBV5-1	-	-	TRBJ2-7	TGCGCCAGCAGCTTCCAGCAGGGCTCGGGCGAGCAGTACTTC	CASSFQQGSGEQYF
TRBV30	-	-	TRBJ1-6	TGTGCCGTTGGAGCCCCAGGGCCCAGGGTGAATTCACCCCTCCACTTT	CAVGAPGPRVNSPLHF
TRBV12-3/TRBV12-4	-	-	TRBJ1-4	TGTGCCAGCAGCAGGCGGGACGCTGAAAAACTGTTTTTT	CASSRRDAEKLFF
TRBV5-4	few	-	TRBJ1-2	TGTGCCAGCAGCCTCGAAGGGGGGGCGAATGGCTACACCTTC	CASSLEGGANGYTF
TRBV11-2	once	-	TRBJ1-1	TGTGCCAGCAGCTCCCGTGTGGGGCTTGAAGCTTTCTTT	CASSSRVGLEAFF
TRBV1	-	-	TRBJ1-4	TGCACCAGCAGCCAAGGGCAAGGGGATGAAAAACTGTTTTTT	CTSSQGQGDEKLFF
TRBV30	many	-	TRBJ1-2	TGTGCCTGGAGCGGGGTGGGCTATGGCTACACCTTC	CAWSGVGYGYTF
TRBV30	-	-	TRBJ1-5	TGTGCCTGGAGTCTCCGACGGGGGAATCAGCCCCAGCATTTT	CAWSLRRGNQPQHF
TRBV6-5	once	TRBD1	TRBJ2-7	TGTGCCAGCAGCCCGGACAGGGGCCTCGAGCAGTACTTC	CASSPDRGLEQYF
TRBV30	-	TRBD1	TRBJ2-3	TGTGCCTGGAGACAGGGGACCGCTAGCACAGATACGCAGTATTTT	CAWRQGTASTDTQYF
TRBV5-8	-	TRBD1	TRBJ1-2	TGTGCCAGCAGCTTGGTGACAGGGGGGCTACGCTACACCTTC	CASSLVTGGLRYTF
TRBV4-2	-	-	TRBJ1-5	TGTGCCAGCAGCCAAAGCCTGGTTCTTGCAGGGAATCAGCCCCAGCATTTT	CASSQSLVLAGNQPQHF
TRBV7-2	-	TRBD1	TRBJ2-7	TGTGCCAGCAGCGGACAGGGGCGTGCCTACGAGCAGTACTTC	CASSGQGRAYEQYF
TRBV5-1	-	-	TRBJ2-3	TGCGCCAGCAGCCCGCGAGCGGGTAGCACAGATACGCAGTATTTT	CASSPRAGSTDTQYF
TRBV7-2	-	-	TRBJ2-5	TGTGCCAGCAGCTTAGGAGGTCTAGCTGGGGTGGAGACCCAGTACTTC	CASSLGGLAGVETQYF
TRBV5-8	-	-	TRBJ1-2	TGTGCCAGCAGCCGAAGCGGGCCCAACTATGGCTACACCTTC	CASSRSGPNYGYTF
TRBV29-1	once	-	TRBJ1-2	TGCAGCGTTGTGCAACAGGGCCGCTATGGCTACACCTTC	CSVVQQGRYGYTF
TRBV18	once	-	TRBJ2-2	TGTGCCAGCTCACCACCTATAGTTGCCGCCCCCGGGGAGCTGTTTTTT	CASSPPIVAAPGELFF
TRBV15	-	-	TRBJ1-1	TGTGCCACCAGCAGCAAGCCTACTCGGACCTTACAGGACCCTGAAGCTTTCTTT	CATSSKPTRTLQDPEAFF
TRBV7-2	-	TRBD2	TRBJ2-3	TGTGCCAGCAGCCTCGGACTAGCAGCTGATACGCAGTATTTT	CASSLGLAADTQYF
TRBV13	-	TRBD2	TRBJ2-5	TGTGCCAGCAGCCAAGTAGCGGGGGGGCCCGAGACCCAGTACTTC	CASSQVAGGPETQYF
TRBV5-1	-	-	TRBJ1-6	TGCGCCAGTCACCCTACAGGGATTAATTCACCCCTCCACTTT	CASHPTGINSPLHF
TRBV11-2	-	TRBD1	TRBJ1-2	TGTGCCAGCAGCACGAGCTCCCGGGACAGGGGCCCGGGGAACTATGGCTACACCTTC	CASSTSSRDRGPGNYGYTF
TRBV19	few	TRBD1	TRBJ1-1	TGTGCCAGTAGTCCAATACTCGGACAGGGGGCCTGGACTGAAGCTTTCTTT	CASSPILGQGAWTEAFF
TRBV7-2	-	-	TRBJ2-7	TGTGCCAGCAGCTTAGGTAGTTCGAACTACGAGCAGTACTTC	CASSLGSSNYEQYF
TRBV19	-	-	TRBJ2-4	TGTGCCAGTAGTGCGACAGTTCACATTCAGTACTTC	CASSATVHIQYF
TRBV11-2	-	-	TRBJ1-2	TGTGCCAGCAGCTTAGATCTGGGAGGGGCGGGTGGCTACACCTTC	CASSLDLGGAGGYTF
TRBV4-2	-	-	TRBJ2-2	TGTGCCAGCAGCCGTCGAGGGAACACCGGGGAGCTGTTTTTT	CASSRRGNTGELFF